This passage covers 2 T cell receptor beta chains from one sample sequenced in a study of blood T cell repertoires in COVID-19. The protocol was immunoSEQ multiplex PCR, while the TCRdb copy is restricted to in-frame clones and leaves out a portion. The table records about 140,000 clones, approximately 80% of them present only once. The source material was PBMCs or T cells enriched from blood (not recorded which). All receptors come from a woman aged 40 to 50 who had recovered from COVID-19.

V is TRBV6-2 or TRBV6-3 and J is TRBJ2-7; TRBD2 is a possible D gene (5 bases). With 4 bases removed from V and 6 bases from J, the gap between germline ends came to 13 bases. Germline V CDR1 and CDR2: MNHEY, SVGEGT. The CDR3 is 13 residues long. The CDR3 region is CASSSVRGREQYF. CDR3 DNA: TGTGCCAGCAGTTCTGTAAGAGGGCGCGAGCAGTACTTC.

The chain combines TRBV6-5 with TRBJ2-7; 7 positions match TRBD1. The V gene's germline CDR1 is MNHEY and CDR2 SVGAGI. After removal of 0 bases from V and 2 bases from J, the junction contained 1 base not matched to a gene. The CDR3 runs 14 residues. The CDR3 loop is CASSYSGTAYEQYF. CDR3 DNA: TGTGCCAGCAGTTACTCAGGGACAGCCTACGAGCAGTACTTC.